This T cell receptor beta chain appears in the sequencing data of a study of CD8 T cells in ankylosing spondylitis. Overall study findings and caveats: A motif in TCR beta, a set of several highly homologous variants, appeared characteristic of ankylosing spondylitis blood.

With regard to this clonotype: The antigen remains unidentified.

One entry per CDR3 protein, called by TCRdb with MiXCR from the 5' RACE reads. The sample carries about 540,000 distinct CDR3 sequences, approximately 11% recorded once. With 4 bases clipped from V and 4 bases from J, the junction kept 9 bases outside the gene matches. There are 16 residues in the CDR3. Germline V gene data show CDR1 as MGHRA and CDR2 as YSYEKL. Sequenced input: blood, either unsorted or a sorted T cell fraction (not recorded which). The chain has TRBV4-1 and TRBJ2-5; 10 positions agree with TRBD2. The source is a male donor with ankylosing spondylitis. The CDR3 protein is CASSPAGGPGSETQYF. The DNA of the CDR3 is TGCGCCAGCAGCCCAGCGGGAGGGCCCGGGTCAGAGACCCAGTACTTC.